Sequencing of this T cell receptor (beta chain) was carried out in a study of T cells in Graves' hyperthyroidism and ophthalmopathy. The CDR3 sequence is 16 residues long. The V end was cut by 4 bases, the J end by 0 bases, with 14 bases between. CDR1 and CDR2 from the germline V gene are SGDLS and YYNGEE. RNA transcripts were the template for amplifying TCR beta CDR3 regions. When the TCR CDR3 underwent first-round RT-PCR, the HTBI primer set was used. Each CDR3 protein gets one entry after TCRdb re-called the multiplex PCR reads with MiXCR. The sample yields about 710,000 distinct CDR3 sequences, around 17% seen once.

J is TRBJ2-1 and V is TRBV9; no clear D gene. The receptor's source is a man between 18 and 35 years old with Graves' hyperthyroidism. What was sequenced was blood. CDR3 in amino acids: CASSPRTDLSYNEQFF. The DNA for the CDR3 is TGTGCCAGCAGCCCGAGGACCGATCTCTCCTACAATGAGCAGTTCTTC.